These 18 T cell receptor beta chains share one sample of origin, sequenced in a study of cytomegalovirus exposure and HLA in healthy donors. PCR amplification relied on 60 Vbeta primers (plus 13 Jbeta primers). Method: immunoSEQ multiplex PCR; TCRdb's copy keeps in-frame clones and lacks some. The table shows some 150,000 clones, with roughly 77% occurring only once. The sequencing input was PBMCs. The source of these receptors is a man aged 35-49 years in good health and CMV-seronegative.

This clone was picked up one time. The chain couples TRBV4-2 to TRBJ1-3; D not certain. V lost 0 bases and J 0 bases, leaving 9 bases between the germline ends. Germline-derived CDR1 and CDR2 are LGHNA and YNFKEQ. The length of the CDR3 is 16 residues. The CDR3 DNA sequence: TGTGCCAGCAGCCAAGATTGGCAGAACTCTGGAAACACCATATATTTT. Residues: CASSQDWQNSGNTIYF.

The V and J genes are TRBV19 and TRBJ1-4, with 7 positions matching TRBD1. Germline assignment: CDR1 LNHDA and CDR2 SQIVND (reference sequence). The CDR3 is made up of 14 amino acids. Germline trimming cut 1 base from V and 4 bases from J; bases unmatched to any gene: 0. The CDR3 reads CASSIAGGNEKLFF. The DNA of the CDR3 is TGTGCCAGTAGTATAGCAGGGGGTAATGAAAAACTGTTTTTT.

This clone occurred a few times. The V gene is TRBV5-1, the J gene TRBJ1-5, with a weak D call TRBD1 (5 bases). The CDR3 has 16 residues. Trimming shortened V by 1 base and J by 1 base, and 12 bases separated the two germline ends. Germline CDR1 and CDR2: SGHRS and YFSETQ. The CDR3, as DNA: TGCGCCAGCAGCTTGATTCCAGGGCAGAGCAATCAGCCCCAGCATTTT. Translating gives CASSLIPGQSNQPQHF.

The V call is TRBV2, the J call TRBJ2-7; 10 positions agree with TRBD2. The V gene end was trimmed by 3 bases and the J gene end by 0 bases; junction bases not matched to a gene: 8. There are 17 residues in the CDR3. Germline-derived CDR1 and CDR2 are SNHLY and FYNNEI. CDR3 protein: CASSEPPGLALSYEQYF. CDR3 sequence (DNA): TGTGCCAGCAGTGAGCCCCCGGGACTAGCGCTCTCCTACGAGCAGTACTTC.

The count of this clone is one. The chain recombines TRBV10-3 with TRBJ2-7, with D tentatively TRBD2 (7 bases). The V end lost 4 bases, the J end lost 0 bases, and 13 bases lay between the germline ends. The CDR3 spans 15 residues. Germline CDR1 reads ENHRY; CDR2 reads SYGVKD. The CDR3 sequence is CAISGGGGDSYEQYF. CDR3 nucleotides: TGTGCCATCAGTGGGGGAGGGGGTGACTCCTACGAGCAGTACTTC.

The chain employs TRBV5-4 and TRBJ2-5; D gene uncertain. Germline values: CDR1 SGHNT, CDR2 YYREEE (reference sequence). The V and J ends lost 4 bases and 3 bases respectively, with 10 bases between them. The length of the CDR3 is 13 residues. The CDR3 spells CASSPRLKETQYF. For the CDR3, the DNA is TGTGCCAGCAGCCCCCGACTCAAAGAGACCCAGTACTTC. Filled out from reference TRBV5-4 and TRBJ2-5, the complete variable domain reads ETGVTQSPTHLIKTRGQQVTLRCSSQSGHNTVSWYQQALGQGPQFIFQYYREEENGRGNFPPRFSGLQFPNYSSELNVNALELDDSALYLCASSPRLKETQYFGPGTRLLVL.

DNA of the CDR3: TGTGCCAGCAGCCGAAACAGGGTCTCTAGCACAGATACGCAGTATTTT. This gives the protein CASSRNRVSSTDTQYF. The genes are TRBV7-8 and TRBJ2-3; tentatively, D is TRBD1 (6 bases). Per germline, CDR1 SGHVS and CDR2 FQNEAQ. The ends were cut back, 5 bases at V and 0 bases at J, with 15 bases in the middle. This CDR3 region has 16 residues.

This chain joins TRBV18 and TRBJ1-5, with 11 bases fitting TRBD1. V lost 2 bases to trimming and J lost 0 bases; unmatched junction nucleotides: 3. Germline V lookup: CDR1 KGHSH, CDR2 LQKENI. The length of the CDR3 is 17 residues. CDR3 loop: CASSPGDRGYSNQPQHF. DNA of the CDR3: TGTGCCAGCTCACCAGGGGACAGGGGGTATAGCAATCAGCCCCAGCATTTT.

The V call is TRBV9, the J call TRBJ2-6; 10 bases align to TRBD2. Looked up from germline, CDR1 is SGDLS and CDR2 is YYNGEE. The CDR3 has 18 residues. Trimming removed 2 bases from V and 4 bases from J; junction bases left unmatched: 9. CDR3 sequence reads: CASSVSGLAGVGANVLTF. CDR3 bases: TGTGCCAGCAGCGTCTCCGGGCTAGCGGGGGTAGGGGCCAACGTCCTGACTTTC.

The chain carries TRBV6-1 and TRBJ2-5; 9 bases are shared with TRBD2. The J segment lost 1 base and the V segment lost 10 bases, leaving 4 bases of the junction unmatched. There are 13 residues in the CDR3. CDR1 is MNHNS and CDR2 is SASEGT in the germline V gene. CDR3 region: CATLAGPQETQYF. The DNA of the CDR3 is TGTGCCACTCTAGCGGGGCCCCAAGAGACCCAGTACTTC.

The chain is built from TRBV7-2 and TRBJ1-6, with no clear D. V was trimmed by 3 bases and J by 7 bases, leaving 4 bases between them. CDR1 is SGHTA and CDR2 is FQGNSA in the germline V gene. The CDR3 has 12 amino acids. This chain's CDR3 is CASSFQNSPLHF. The CDR3 DNA reads TGTGCCAGCAGCTTTCAAAATTCACCCCTCCACTTT.

The chain uses TRBV7-2 and TRBJ2-1; 12 bases are a match to TRBD2. After removal of 5 bases from V and 13 bases from J, the junction contained 15 bases not matched to a gene. The CDR3 extends over 16 amino acids. The germline V gene has CDR1 SGHTA and CDR2 FQGNSA. CDR3 region: CASSETSGGTSRPQFF. DNA of the CDR3: TGTGCCAGCAGCGAGACTAGCGGGGGCACATCACGACCCCAGTTCTTC.

This chain links TRBV4-3 with TRBJ1-2, with a weak D call TRBD1 (5 bases). Per germline, CDR1 LGHNA and CDR2 YSLEER. V lost 0 bases, J lost 6 bases, and 14 bases lay in between. This CDR3 spans 15 amino acids. For the CDR3, the DNA is TGCGCCAGCAGCCAAGATTCAAGATGGGGCGATGGCTACACCTTC. The encoded protein is CASSQDSRWGDGYTF.

The chain is built from TRBV30 and TRBJ1-5, with D perhaps matching TRBD1 (6 bases). The ends were cut back, 0 bases at V and 3 bases at J, with 12 bases in the middle. Per the germline V gene, CDR1 is GTSNPN and CDR2 is SVGIG (reference sequence). The CDR3 length is 15 residues. CDR3 amino acids: CAWSVSKGVNQPQHF. In DNA, the CDR3 is TGTGCCTGGAGTGTGTCCAAGGGGGTCAATCAGCCCCAGCATTTT.

This chain joins TRBV9 and TRBJ1-5, with a possible D match to TRBD1 (6 bases). The V gene lost 4 bases and the J gene lost 6 bases, with 17 bases spanning the gap. Per germline, CDR1 SGDLS and CDR2 YYNGEE. The CDR3 sequence is 15 residues long. CDR3 region: CASSPRGGRLQPQHF. Here the CDR3 DNA reads TGTGCCAGCAGCCCCCGGGGGGGGCGCCTTCAGCCCCAGCATTTT.

This clone was picked up a small number of times. The chain employs TRBV5-1 and TRBJ2-5; 10 nucleotides agree with TRBD1. This CDR3 has 13 amino acids. The germline V gene encodes CDR1 SGHRS and CDR2 YFSETQ. J was trimmed by 3 bases and V by 4 bases; bases with no gene match: 0. Written as DNA, the CDR3 is TGCGCCAGCAGCGGGACAGGGGAAGAGACCCAGTACTTC. It is translated as CASSGTGEETQYF.

This clone has only a few counts. The rearrangement joins TRBV6-5 to TRBJ1-4; 9 bases fit TRBD1. CDR1 and CDR2 from the germline V gene are MNHEY and SVGAGI. Trimming removed 5 bases from V and 6 bases from J; junction bases left unmatched: 4. The CDR3 spans 14 residues. The DNA for the CDR3 is TGTGCCAGCAGTGGCCGGGACAGGGATGAAAAACTGTTTTTT. Amino acids: CASSGRDRDEKLFF.

The genes are TRBV18 and TRBJ2-5; no reliable D call. Trimming left V 6 bases short and J 6 bases short, with 17 bases between. CDR1 and CDR2 from the germline V gene are KGHSH and LQKENI. The CDR3 has 14 amino acids. This CDR3 reads CASSLQQVDKTQYF. CDR3 bases: TGTGCCAGCTCCCTGCAGCAGGTTGATAAGACCCAGTACTTC.